A selection of T cell receptor beta chains follows, all from one sample in a study of T-cell memory formation after mild COVID-19. TCRdb re-analysed the 5' RACE reads in MiXCR, keeping a single row per CDR3 protein. The sample holds fewer than 60,000 distinct CDR3 sequences; roughly an eighth are singletons and the top ten take approximately 23%. Sequencing was done on a sample of PBMCs or a T cell subset sorted from them (not recorded which). The receptors shown here come from a man aged 18 to 29 who had mild COVID-19 (a few samples of this study predate the infection). Cell type and time point are not known. Each CDR3 is given without its conserved first and last residue. A clone size is listed for some rows: how often the clone was seen (once, few, many), or a class if it is expanded.

>TRBJ2-5|many|TRBV7-7
ASSSGTGWYETQY
>TRBJ2-3|-|TRBV20-1
SARDLAGHGTSTDTQY
>TRBJ2-7|many|TRBV5-1
ASSRTGTERYEQY
>TRBJ2-1|-|TRBV4-1
ASSRSGSSYNEQF
>TRBJ1-4|-|TRBV5-1
ASSTGQDREKLF
>TRBJ2-1|many|TRBV7-2
ASSPTSGGPKQF
>TRBJ2-3|few|TRBV11-1
ATTSFDITDTQY
>TRBJ1-2|-|TRBV6-5
ASSPTGPNYGYT
>TRBJ2-2|-|TRBV28
ASFSRTRPAGELF
>TRBJ1-6|-|TRBV10-3
AISEGGSGPANSPLH
>TRBJ2-2|-|TRBV6-1
ASSQDFRALRGSGELF
>TRBJ2-3|few|TRBV5-1
ASSLGFAGTDTQY
>TRBJ2-7|-|TRBV7-9
ASSSRGSGAYEQY
>TRBJ2-1|-|TRBV7-2
ASSWAQEGASKF
>TRBJ1-2|-|TRBV6-2/TRBV6-3
ASSYSGGVYGYT
>TRBJ1-4|-|TRBV20-1
SALNRGLNEKLF
>TRBJ2-7|many|TRBV10-3
ATHGGETYEQY
>TRBJ2-7|few|TRBV20-1
SAPAGTYEQY
>TRBJ1-3|few|TRBV7-6
ASSRLNPGTGAHGNTIY
>TRBJ2-3|-|TRBV3-1
ASSQLVRGGRRQY
>TRBJ1-1|-|TRBV6-6
ASSYQPGAATEAF
>TRBJ2-1|-|TRBV6-6
ASSSAGGQREQF
>TRBJ2-3|few|TRBV27
ASRLNRVDTDTQY
>TRBJ1-1|-|TRBV4-2
ASSQGTANTEAF
>TRBJ2-3|few|TRBV11-2
ASSLDLGDTQY
>TRBJ2-3|few|TRBV7-9
ASGPGGGADTQY